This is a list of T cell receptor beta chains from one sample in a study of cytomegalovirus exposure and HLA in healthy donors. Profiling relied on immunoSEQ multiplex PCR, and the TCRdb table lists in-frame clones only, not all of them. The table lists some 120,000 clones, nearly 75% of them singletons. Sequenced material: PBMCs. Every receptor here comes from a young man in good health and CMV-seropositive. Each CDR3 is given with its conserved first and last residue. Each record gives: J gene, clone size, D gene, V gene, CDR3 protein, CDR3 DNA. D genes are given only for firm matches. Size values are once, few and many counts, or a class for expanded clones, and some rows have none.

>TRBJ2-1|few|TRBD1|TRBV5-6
CASSLDRGGNYNEQFF
TGTGCCAGCAGCTTAGACAGGGGCGGAAACTACAATGAGCAGTTCTTC
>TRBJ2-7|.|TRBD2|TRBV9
CASSSGRGEQYF
TGTGCCAGCAGTTCCGGGAGGGGCGAGCAGTACTTC
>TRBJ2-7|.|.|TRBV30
CAWVKGNSYEQYF
TGTGCCTGGGTTAAGGGGAACTCCTACGAGCAGTACTTC
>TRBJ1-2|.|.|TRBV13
CASSLGTRRSYGYTF
TGTGCCAGCAGCTTAGGGACGAGGCGTAGCTATGGCTACACCTTC
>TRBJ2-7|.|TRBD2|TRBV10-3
CAITGTSGGGLLDEQYF
TGTGCCATCACCGGGACTAGCGGGGGTGGCTTACTCGACGAGCAGTACTTC
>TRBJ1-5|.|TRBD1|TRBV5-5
CASSLLGQGSQPQHF
TGTGCCAGCAGCTTGCTGGGACAGGGCAGTCAGCCCCAGCATTTT
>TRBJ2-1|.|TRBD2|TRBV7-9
CASSLSGTIYNEQFF
TGTGCCAGCAGCTTAAGCGGGACTATCTACAATGAGCAGTTCTTC
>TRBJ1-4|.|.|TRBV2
CASSSFKGEVANEKLFF
TGTGCCAGCAGTTCCTTCAAGGGAGAGGTGGCTAATGAAAAACTGTTTTTT
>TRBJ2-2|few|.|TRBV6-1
CASSPLNTGELFF
TGTGCCAGCAGTCCTCTGAACACCGGGGAGCTGTTTTTT
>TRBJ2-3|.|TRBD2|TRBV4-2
CASSERAASGVITDTQYF
TGTGCCAGCAGCGAAAGGGCGGCTAGCGGGGTGATTACAGATACGCAGTATTTT
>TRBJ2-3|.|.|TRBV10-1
CASSVGSGEFTDTQYF
TGCGCCAGCAGTGTTGGGTCGGGGGAGTTCACAGATACGCAGTATTTT
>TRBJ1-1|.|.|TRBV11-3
CASSLGPNTEAFF
TGTGCCAGCAGCTTAGGGCCGAACACTGAAGCTTTCTTT
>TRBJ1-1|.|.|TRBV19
CASSIPSFPLGGGSGEAFF
TGTGCCAGTAGTATTCCCTCCTTCCCCCTCGGCGGGGGATCCGGTGAAGCTTTCTTT
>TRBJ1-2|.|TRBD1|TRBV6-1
CASSEADRGQFYGYTF
TGTGCCAGCAGTGAAGCCGACAGGGGGCAATTCTATGGCTACACCTTC
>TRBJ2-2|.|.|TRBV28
CASIGGQSTGELFF
TGTGCCAGCATCGGGGGACAGTCTACCGGGGAGCTGTTTTTT
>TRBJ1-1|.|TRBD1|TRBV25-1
CASSDNARQGGTEAFF
TGTGCCAGCAGTGATAACGCTAGACAGGGCGGCACTGAAGCTTTCTTT
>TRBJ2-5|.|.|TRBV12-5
CASGPRYQETQYF
TGTGCTAGTGGACCCAGGTACCAAGAGACCCAGTACTTC
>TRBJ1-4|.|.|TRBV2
CASSRSQGSGEKLFF
TGTGCCAGCAGTCGGTCCCAAGGGAGTGGAGAAAAACTGTTTTTT
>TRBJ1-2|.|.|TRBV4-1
CASSQEITGYGYTF
TGCGCCAGCAGCCAAGAAATCACGGGTTATGGCTACACCTTC
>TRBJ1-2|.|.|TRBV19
CASTNPTGPNYGYTF
TGTGCCAGTACCAACCCCACAGGTCCTAACTATGGCTACACCTTC
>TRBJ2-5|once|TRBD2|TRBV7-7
CASSRTSGGAETQYF
TGTGCCAGCAGCCGGACTAGCGGGGGGGCTGAGACCCAGTACTTC
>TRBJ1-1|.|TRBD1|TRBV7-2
CASSLRTGGPWTNTEAFF
TGTGCCAGCAGCTTAAGAACAGGGGGCCCCTGGACGAACACTGAAGCTTTCTTT
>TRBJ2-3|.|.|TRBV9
CASSARSGTDTQYF
TGTGCCAGCAGCGCCCGTTCGGGCACAGATACGCAGTATTTT
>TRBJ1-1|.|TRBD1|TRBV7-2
CASSLVGGGQGTFF
TGTGCCAGCAGCTTAGTCGGTGGGGGACAGGGCACTTTCTTT
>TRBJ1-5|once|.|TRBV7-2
CASSLELGGSNQPQHF
TGTGCCAGCAGCTTAGAATTGGGGGGTAGCAATCAGCCCCAGCATTTT
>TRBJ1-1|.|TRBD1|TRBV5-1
CASSLRQGNTEAFF
TGCGCCAGCAGCTTGAGACAGGGGAACACTGAAGCTTTCTTT
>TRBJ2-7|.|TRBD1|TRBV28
CASRGDSPSYEQYF
TGTGCCAGCAGGGGGGACAGTCCCTCCTACGAGCAGTACTTC